A selection of T cell receptor beta chains follows, all from one sample in a study of cytomegalovirus exposure and HLA in healthy donors. TCRdb keeps only in-frame clones here, not all; method: immunoSEQ multiplex PCR. The sample is made up of about 200,000 clones, and the top ten hold less than 6.5% of it. Input material: PBMCs. Receptor source: a man aged 25-45 years in good health and CMV-seronegative. The CDR3 runs from the conserved cysteine through the conserved F or W. A D gene is named only where the DNA matches it firmly.

d_call j_call v_call cdr3_aa cdr3_nt
TRBD1 TRBJ2-7 TRBV7-9 CASSTDRGGNEQYF TGTGCCAGCAGCACAGACAGGGGAGGCAACGAGCAGTACTTC
- TRBJ2-5 TRBV7-2 CATRQAALQETQYF TGTGCCACCAGACAGGCGGCCCTCCAAGAGACCCAGTACTTC
TRBD2 TRBJ2-5 TRBV5-6 CASSLGPGGRIETQYF TGTGCCAGCAGCTTGGGACCGGGGGGGCGAATAGAGACCCAGTACTTC
TRBD1 TRBJ1-2 TRBV18 CASSPQGDESPSGYTF TGTGCCAGCTCGCCACAGGGGGATGAGAGTCCTTCGGGCTACACCTTC
- TRBJ2-5 TRBV2 CASTYAQGETQYF TGTGCCAGCACCTACGCACAGGGAGAGACCCAGTACTTC
- TRBJ1-6 TRBV25-1 CASSEYVGFSPLHF TGTGCCAGCAGTGAATATGTCGGTTTTTCACCCCTCCACTTT
- TRBJ1-1 TRBV7-3 CASSLSRFDTEAFF TGTGCCAGCAGCTTAAGCAGGTTTGACACTGAAGCTTTCTTT
- TRBJ1-4 TRBV5-4 CASSLYGDNEKLFF TGTGCCAGCAGCTTGTACGGGGATAATGAAAAACTGTTTTTT
TRBD1 TRBJ1-1 TRBV6-5 CASGSGQGAVNTEAFF TGTGCCAGCGGTTCCGGACAGGGGGCGGTGAACACTGAAGCTTTCTTT
- TRBJ2-3 TRBV29-1 CSVEMSADTQYF TGCAGCGTAGAAATGAGCGCAGATACGCAGTATTTT
- TRBJ2-4 TRBV10-1 CASSGGDRGDIQYF TGCGCCAGCAGCGGGGGGGACAGAGGGGACATTCAGTACTTC
- TRBJ2-1 TRBV29-1 CSVGGDIYNEQFF TGCAGCGTTGGTGGGGACATCTACAATGAGCAGTTCTTC
- TRBJ2-5 TRBV11-2 CASSLGLNGGARETQYF TGTGCCAGCAGCTTAGGTCTTAACGGGGGAGCTCGGGAGACCCAGTACTTC
TRBD1 TRBJ2-1 TRBV4-1 CASSRHTGPDRVNEQFF TGCGCCAGCAGCCGACACACGGGGCCGGACAGGGTAAATGAGCAGTTCTTC
TRBD2 TRBJ2-7 TRBV5-1 CASSLLAGSREQYF TGCGCCAGCAGCTTACTAGCGGGGTCTCGCGAGCAGTACTTC
TRBD2 TRBJ2-7 TRBV4-2 CASSQRLAGGPRNEQYF TGTGCCAGCAGCCAACGACTAGCGGGAGGGCCCCGGAACGAGCAGTACTTC
TRBD1 TRBJ1-2 TRBV6-5 CASSSGQDDLYGYTF TGTGCCAGCAGTTCCGGACAGGACGACTTATATGGCTACACCTTC
TRBD1 TRBJ2-2 TRBV4-1 CASSQEYRGGITGELFF TGCGCCAGCAGCCAAGAGTACAGGGGCGGAATCACCGGGGAGCTGTTTTTT
- TRBJ2-7 TRBV2 CASREQGSYEQYF TGTGCCAGCAGGGAGCAGGGATCCTACGAGCAGTACTTC
TRBD1 TRBJ1-4 TRBV27 CASSPRQGLSEKLFF TGTGCCAGCAGTCCCCGACAGGGTCTTAGTGAAAAACTGTTTTTT
- TRBJ2-7 TRBV4-2 CASSQSSGPEAYEQYF TGTGCCAGCAGCCAAAGCTCCGGTCCGGAGGCCTACGAGCAGTACTTC
- TRBJ2-7 TRBV7-2 CASSSAISSGNYEQYF TGTGCCAGCAGCTCAGCTATCAGTAGCGGAAACTACGAGCAGTACTTC
TRBD1 TRBJ2-1 TRBV4-1 CASSPFSTGVNGEQFF TGCGCCAGCAGCCCCTTTTCGACAGGGGTGAACGGTGAGCAGTTCTTC
TRBD1 TRBJ1-2 TRBV28 CASSWDRGYGYTF TGTGCCAGCAGCTGGGACAGGGGCTATGGCTACACCTTC
- TRBJ1-4 TRBV18 CASSPLGGNEKLFF TGTGCCAGCTCACCTCTCGGCGGGAATGAAAAACTGTTTTTT
TRBD2 TRBJ2-7 TRBV5-1 CASSFSGIGEQYF TGCGCCAGCAGCTTTAGCGGGATTGGCGAGCAGTACTTC
TRBD1 TRBJ2-7 TRBV30 CAWSTSGTGYEQYF TGTGCCTGGAGTACCTCCGGGACAGGCTACGAGCAGTACTTC
TRBD1 TRBJ1-2 TRBV7-2 CASSFGQGAGNGYTF TGTGCCAGCAGCTTTGGACAGGGGGCGGGTAATGGCTACACCTTC
TRBD1 TRBJ1-6 TRBV5-1 CASSPGQGFSPLHF TGCGCCAGCAGCCCGGGACAGGGGTTTTCACCCCTCCACTTT
TRBD1 TRBJ1-3 TRBV11-2 CASSFGPGQGPGNTIYF TGTGCCAGCAGCTTCGGTCCGGGACAGGGGCCGGGAAACACCATATATTTT
- TRBJ2-2 TRBV7-3 CASSPSRGRENTGELFF TGTGCCAGCAGCCCTTCAAGGGGGCGGGAGAACACCGGGGAGCTGTTTTTT
TRBD1 TRBJ1-6 TRBV5-1 CASSTTGTYNSPLHF TGCGCCAGCAGCACGACAGGGACCTATAATTCACCCCTCCACTTT
- TRBJ1-1 TRBV10-3 CAISPRADNSEAFF TGTGCCATCAGTCCGCGGGCTGATAACTCTGAAGCTTTCTTT
- TRBJ1-5 TRBV2 CASSGQVWVNQPQHF TGTGCCAGCAGTGGACAGGTATGGGTCAATCAGCCCCAGCATTTT
TRBD1 TRBJ1-6 TRBV7-2 CASSSRTGWNSPLHF TGTGCCAGCAGCTCCCGGACAGGATGGAATTCACCCCTCCACTTT
TRBD2 TRBJ2-7 TRBV25-1 CASSPEGQLAGDSYEQYF TGTGCCAGCAGTCCCGAGGGTCAACTAGCGGGAGACTCCTACGAGCAGTACTTC
- TRBJ2-1 TRBV30 CAWRERTVGQFF TGTGCCTGGAGAGAACGGACAGTTGGGCAGTTCTTC
- TRBJ2-7 TRBV4-2 CASSQDMYEQYF TGTGCCAGCAGCCAAGATATGTACGAGCAGTACTTC
- TRBJ1-6 TRBV2 CASSRDMSSYNSPLHF TGTGCCAGCAGCAGGGACATGAGCTCCTATAATTCACCCCTCCACTTT
TRBD1 TRBJ1-2 TRBV29-1 CSVEGQGYGHTF TGCAGCGTTGAAGGACAGGGTTATGGCCACACCTTC
TRBD2 TRBJ2-1 TRBV4-2 CASSQDPQRGSYNEQFF TGTGCCAGCAGCCAAGACCCCCAGCGGGGCTCCTACAATGAGCAGTTCTTC
TRBD1 TRBJ2-5 TRBV18 CASSRTGEGETQYF TGTGCCAGCTCACGGACAGGGGAAGGAGAGACCCAGTACTTC
- TRBJ1-1 TRBV6-5 CATISPGRREAFF TGTGCCACCATATCCCCAGGGAGGAGGGAAGCTTTCTTT
- TRBJ1-1 TRBV27 CASSFTRGNTEAFF TGTGCCAGCAGTTTCACCAGGGGGAACACTGAAGCTTTCTTT